This T cell receptor beta chain was obtained from a study of cytomegalovirus exposure and HLA in healthy donors. Whole-study findings and limits: In presence/absence analyses, roughly uniform sequencing depth across donors was assumed.

Note on this clone: Its antigen is unknown.

This CDR3 has 13 residues. Germline CDR1 is MNHEY and CDR2 is SMNVEV (reference sequence). Trimming at V came to 7 bases and at J to 4 bases, leaving 5 bases not matched to a gene. Regarding donors, all were healthy bone marrow donors. It was with 60 Vbeta and 13 Jbeta primers that the PCR ran. Data came from immunoSEQ multiplex PCR; TCRdb stores just in-frame clones and leaves some out. The sample yields some 160,000 clones, around 75% seen once. The TCR was taken from a woman aged 35 to 49 in good health and CMV-seronegative. The sequencing sample was made of PBMCs. The gene calls are TRBV27 and TRBJ1-2, with 8 bases matching TRBD1. The CDR3 loop reads CASKHRGSYGYTF. CDR3 nucleotide sequence: TGTGCCAGCAAGCACAGGGGGTCCTATGGCTACACCTTC.